The clone carrying this T cell receptor beta chain was seen just once. Its antigen is still unknown. The sample comes from a study of cytomegalovirus exposure and HLA in healthy donors. Study context: Out of approximately 170 million T cells, an earlier analysis found roughly 110 million unique TCR beta sequences in total.

Study-level points and caveats: Follow-up analysis later connected one missense variant in DCLRE1C with trimming of TCR beta V- and J-genes.

The length of the CDR3 is 13 residues. The germline CDR1 and CDR2 sequences are MNHEY and SVGAGI. V gave up 2 bases and J gave up 1 base, with 3 bases separating them. It was with 60 Vbeta and 13 Jbeta primers that the PCR ran. Profiling relied on immunoSEQ multiplex PCR, and the TCRdb table lists in-frame clones only, not all of them. The repertoire holds roughly 93,000 clones, with about 76% as singletons. The chain combines TRBV6-5 with TRBJ1-3; D call uncertain. The clonotype comes from a human donor in good health. Sequencing was performed on PBMCs. CDR3 nucleotide sequence: TGTGCCAGCAGTTACCTGTCTGGAAACACCATATATTTT. As protein: CASSYLSGNTIYF.